Each of the 32 T cell receptor beta chains below was sequenced from the same sample in a study of T cell responses to AZD1222 COVID-19 vaccine (TCRdb year 2021). Library creation used the immunoSEQ multiplex PCR assay. In TCRdb, the immuneACCESS table is reduced to in-frame sequences with V and J assigned. These tables do not hold every clone; where another copy was compared, an unresolved V gene accounts for under half, and the others remain unexplained. In all, the sample holds more than 85,000 clones, and around 90% of those were seen once. The top ten constitute around 4.8% of the sample. Reading the label with the study, this specimen's time point is: baseline before first vaccination. This specimen was peripheral blood, taken on day 0 of AZD1222 vaccination. The source of these receptors is an adult in good health.

The V call is TRBV4-1, the J call TRBJ2-3; no reliable D call. The CDR3 is 16 residues long. The V gene's germline CDR1 is MGHRA and CDR2 YSYEKL. With 3 bases removed from V and 1 base from J, the gap between germline ends came to 14 bases. The chain's CDR3 is CASSQATTPGTDTQYF. CDR3 nucleotide sequence: TGCGCCAGCAGCCAGGCTACTACACCCGGCACAGATACGCAGTATTTT.

The CDR3 spells CASSLLGVGELFF. The CDR3 DNA sequence: TGTGCCAGCAGTTTATTAGGTGTCGGGGAGCTGTTTTTT. The rearrangement links TRBV28 to TRBJ2-2; D unresolved. The V and J ends lost 1 base and 7 bases respectively, with 7 bases between them. There are 13 residues in the CDR3. CDR1 is MDHEN, CDR2 SYDVKM, per germline.

This rearrangement joins TRBV19 to TRBJ1-2, with D maybe TRBD1 (6 bases). The CDR3 extends over 15 amino acids. The germline V gene encodes CDR1 LNHDA and CDR2 SQIVND (reference sequence). V was clipped by 6 bases and J by 4 bases, with 18 bases between them. The CDR3 nucleotides are TGTGCCAGTAGAGCCAGGGACACGGCCAGCTATGGCTACACCTTC. Protein sequence: CASRARDTASYGYTF.

This chain connects TRBV10-3 to TRBJ2-2, with D tentatively TRBD2 (6 bases). The germline V gene encodes CDR1 ENHRY and CDR2 SYGVKD. V was shortened by 10 bases and J by 1 base, with 13 bases between the two germline ends. CDR3 length: 14 residues. The CDR3 region has the DNA TGTGCCAGCGGAGGGAGACTGAACACCGGGGAGCTGTTTTTT. Translated, it gives CASGGRLNTGELFF.

The rearrangement uses TRBV28 and TRBJ1-6, with 8 bases fitting TRBD1. The CDR3 is 15 amino acids. Germline V gene sequence: CDR1 MDHEN, CDR2 SYDVKM. Trimming removed 3 bases from V and 5 bases from J; junction bases left unmatched: 3. CDR3 DNA: TGTGCCAGCAGTTTGGTGGACAGGGATAATTCACCCCTCCACTTT. Translation: CASSLVDRDNSPLHF.

The chain couples TRBV4-3 to TRBJ2-7; 10 positions match TRBD1. The CDR3 totals 18 residues. Trimming took 0 bases from V and 4 from J; bases not matched to a gene: 12. CDR1 and CDR2 from the germline V gene are LGHNA and YSLEER. CDR3: CASSQELRRGDRGYEQYF. The CDR3, as DNA: TGCGCCAGCAGCCAAGAACTCCGCCGGGGGGACAGGGGTTACGAGCAGTACTTC.

The chain is built from TRBV11-2 and TRBJ1-2, with a tentative D call TRBD1 (6 bases). The CDR3 is 13 residues long. V was clipped by 0 bases and J by 7 bases, with 9 bases between them. Per the germline V gene, CDR1 is SGHAT and CDR2 is FQNNGV. In DNA, the CDR3 is TGTGCCAGCAGCTTAGATAGGGGGGGTGGCTACACCTTC. Its protein is CASSLDRGGGYTF.

The rearrangement joins TRBV5-1 to TRBJ2-7, with D perhaps TRBD1 (5 bases). Germline CDR1 and CDR2: SGHRS and YFSETQ. This CDR3 is 14 amino acids long. The V end was cut by 3 bases, the J end by 4 bases, with 14 bases between. The CDR3 protein is CASSSQGSPYEQYF. The DNA of the CDR3 is TGCGCCAGCAGCTCGCAGGGTTCCCCGTACGAGCAGTACTTC.

The chain joins TRBV9 to TRBJ2-3, with D tentatively TRBD1 or TRBD2 (5 bases each). Looked up from germline, CDR1 is SGDLS and CDR2 is YYNGEE. The V gene lost 0 bases and the J gene lost 4 bases, with 12 bases spanning the gap. CDR3 length equals 15 residues. The CDR3 reads CASSVAPGAADTQYF. CDR3 in DNA: TGTGCCAGCAGCGTAGCCCCCGGGGCGGCAGATACGCAGTATTTT.

V gene TRBV9 combines with J gene TRBJ2-5; D possibly corresponds to TRBD1 (6 bases). The CDR3 length is 13 residues. V was pared by 5 bases and J by 3 bases, with 11 bases between. The germline V gene encodes CDR1 SGDLS and CDR2 YYNGEE. CDR3 residues: CASRGQGKETQYF. As DNA, the CDR3 is TGTGCCAGCAGAGGGCAGGGGAAAGAGACCCAGTACTTC.

The V call is TRBV3-1 (or the pseudogene TRBV3-2), the J call TRBJ2-3; 13 bases match TRBD2. Germline V gene sequence: CDR1 LGHDT, CDR2 YNNKEL (reference sequence). The CDR3 sequence is 17 residues long. Unmatched junction bases numbered 12, after V lost 6 bases and J lost 6 bases. CDR3 DNA: TGTGCCAGCAGTCACGGACTAGCGGGAGTGGGGGGGGATACGCAGTATTTT. Its protein is CASSHGLAGVGGDTQYF.

This clone has only a few counts. The rearrangement uses TRBV6-5 and TRBJ2-2, with a tentative D call TRBD1 (6 bases). The CDR3 contains 15 residues. Trimming left V 5 bases short and J 4 bases short, with 14 bases between. Germline V CDR1 and CDR2: MNHEY, SVGAGI. The CDR3 DNA sequence: TGTGCCAGCAGTCTCTCAGGGGAAATCACCGGGGAGCTGTTTTTT. Translating gives CASSLSGEITGELFF.

V is TRBV27 and J is TRBJ1-1; no firm D call. This CDR3 contains 15 residues. Germline V CDR1 and CDR2: MNHEY, SMNVEV (reference sequence). Deletions cut 5 bases from V and 7 bases from J, with 20 bases between. CDR3 loop: CASSRSRGYALEAFF. In nucleotides, the CDR3 is TGTGCCAGCAGTCGTTCCCGGGGTTACGCCCTTGAAGCTTTCTTT.

This clone was seen a few times. The chain joins TRBV4-1 to TRBJ2-7; D might be TRBD2 (6 bases). V lost 5 bases and J 0 bases, leaving 20 bases between the germline ends. The CDR3 contains 17 residues. Germline CDR1 is MGHRA and CDR2 is YSYEKL. Written as DNA, the CDR3 is TGCGCCAGCAGCAGCTCGACCGGGACTTCCTACTCCTACGAGCAGTACTTC. As protein: CASSSSTGTSYSYEQYF.

The gene calls are TRBV11-2 and TRBJ2-7; perhaps TRBD1 as D (5 bases). The length of the CDR3 is 15 residues. The V and J ends lost 1 base and 0 bases respectively, with 10 bases between them. Germline CDR1 is SGHAT and CDR2 is FQNNGV. CDR3 amino acids: CASSLAGIPSYEQYF. The DNA of the CDR3 is TGTGCCAGCAGCTTAGCAGGGATTCCCTCCTACGAGCAGTACTTC.

The rearrangement joins TRBV5-3 to TRBJ1-2; D not certain. TRBV5-3 counts as an open reading frame of uncertain function. The CDR3 is 11 residues long. The V gene lost 9 bases and the J gene lost 8 bases, with 14 bases spanning the gap. Here the CDR3 DNA reads TGTGCCACCTTGGGAGCTCGCGGCTACACCTTC. The encoded protein is CATLGARGYTF.

V usage is TRBV6-5 and J usage is TRBJ2-1; 7 nucleotides align to TRBD2. Germline V lookup: CDR1 MNHEY, CDR2 SVGAGI. The CDR3 length is 15 residues. Germline trimming cut 6 bases from V and 5 bases from J; bases unmatched to any gene: 10. The chain's CDR3 is CASRNLAEGNNEQFF. For the CDR3, the DNA is TGTGCCAGCAGGAATCTAGCGGAGGGGAACAATGAGCAGTTCTTC.

The chain couples TRBV2 to TRBJ2-3; D possibly corresponds to TRBD2 (5 bases). Germline assignment: CDR1 SNHLY and CDR2 FYNNEI. The CDR3 is 15 residues long. Trimming shortened V by 8 bases and J by 0 bases, and 15 bases separated the two germline ends. DNA of the CDR3: TGTGCCAGCGGAGCGAGGACTCGAAGCACAGATACGCAGTATTTT. It encodes CASGARTRSTDTQYF. Full variable domain (rest looked up from reference TRBV2 and TRBJ2-3): EPEVTQTPSHQVTQMGQEVILRCVPISNHLYFYWYRQILGQKVEFLVSFYNNEISEKSEIFDDQFSVERPDGSNFTLKIRSTKLEDSAMYFCASGARTRSTDTQYFGPGTRLTVL.

V is TRBV30 and J is TRBJ1-5; no definite D call. Germline V lookup: CDR1 GTSNPN, CDR2 SVGIG (reference sequence). This CDR3 has 13 residues. Trimming shortened V by 0 bases and J by 3 bases, and 6 bases separated the two germline ends. The CDR3 nucleotides read TGTGCCTGGAGTGTAACGGTCAATCAGCCCCAGCATTTT. Encoded protein: CAWSVTVNQPQHF.

The CDR3 is CASSIRTSGSAFTDTQYF. Here the CDR3 DNA reads TGTGCCAGCAGTATACGGACTAGCGGGAGTGCTTTCACAGATACGCAGTATTTT. The V gene is TRBV25-1, the J gene TRBJ2-3, with 13 bases aligning to TRBD2. V gave up 5 bases and J gave up 2 bases; unmatched junction bases: 10. There are 18 residues in the CDR3. Per the germline V gene, CDR1 is MGHDK and CDR2 is SYGVNS.

The chain employs TRBV4-1 and TRBJ1-5; 7 nucleotides agree with TRBD1. The germline V gene encodes CDR1 MGHRA and CDR2 YSYEKL. Trimming took 1 base from V and 3 from J; bases not matched to a gene: 9. The CDR3 is 17 amino acids. The CDR3 DNA is TGCGCCAGCAGCCAAGCAATAGTCAGGGGGAACAATCAGCCCCAGCATTTT. Amino acid sequence: CASSQAIVRGNNQPQHF.

This chain links TRBV10-3 with TRBJ2-6; 9 bases are shared with TRBD1. The junction had 7 bases not matched to a gene; V was cut back by 6 bases and J by 1 base. The CDR3 contains 17 residues. Per germline, CDR1 ENHRY and CDR2 SYGVKD. CDR3 coding DNA: TGTGCCATCAGGCCGGGACAGGGTACATCTGGGGCCAACGTCCTGACTTTC. Protein: CAIRPGQGTSGANVLTF.

V is TRBV19 and J is TRBJ1-4; possible D gene TRBD1, 5 bases. V was clipped by 6 bases and J by 5 bases, with 16 bases between them. Germline values: CDR1 LNHDA, CDR2 SQIVND (reference sequence). The CDR3 length is 15 residues. CDR3 bases: TGTGCCAGTAGGCCGACCGGGACCGGGAATGAAAAACTGTTTTTT. The encoded protein is CASRPTGTGNEKLFF. Complete variable domain (other parts from reference TRBV19 and TRBJ1-4): DGGITQSPKYLFRKEGQNVTLSCEQNLNHDAMYWYRQDPGQGLRLIYYSQIVNDFQKGDIAEGYSVSREKKESFPLTVTSAQKNPTAFYLCASRPTGTGNEKLFFGSGTQLSVL.

This chain connects TRBV10-1 to TRBJ2-7; D remains ambiguous. Looked up from germline, CDR1 is WNHNN and CDR2 is SYGVQD (reference sequence). V was trimmed by 0 bases and J by 0 bases, leaving 9 bases between them. This CDR3 contains 15 residues. CDR3 residues: CASSESGILSYEQYF. Written as DNA, the CDR3 is TGCGCCAGCAGTGAGTCGGGTATTCTCTCCTACGAGCAGTACTTC.

V is TRBV5-1 and J is TRBJ2-7, with 8 bases lining up with TRBD1. V lost 4 bases to trimming and J lost 0 bases; unmatched junction nucleotides: 6. Germline V lookup: CDR1 SGHRS, CDR2 YFSETQ. The CDR3 extends over 15 amino acids. CDR3 amino acids: CASSPRQGTSYEQYF. CDR3 nucleotide sequence: TGCGCCAGCAGCCCGAGACAGGGGACCTCCTACGAGCAGTACTTC.

The gene calls are TRBV9 and TRBJ2-5; 11 bases are a match to TRBD2. J gave up 5 bases and V 3 bases, and 9 bases lay outside the gene matches. The CDR3 totals 16 residues. Germline values: CDR1 SGDLS, CDR2 YYNGEE. The CDR3 nucleotides are TGTGCCAGCAGCGCCACAACTAGCGGGGGAGGGGAGACCCAGTACTTC. This codes for CASSATTSGGGETQYF. The full variable domain, in which reference TRBV9 and TRBJ2-5 provide the parts outside the CDR3, is DSGVTQTPKHLITATGQRVTLRCSPRSGDLSVYWYQQSLDQGLQFLIQYYNGEERAKGNILERFSAQQFPDLHSELNLSSLELGDSALYFCASSATTSGGGETQYFGPGTRLLVL.

The chain joins TRBV24-1 to TRBJ2-5; no clear D. CDR3 length: 14 amino acids. The V end lost 1 base, the J end lost 1 base, and 6 bases lay between the germline ends. In germline, CDR1 is KGHDR, CDR2 SFDVKD. CDR3 sequence (DNA): TGTGCCACCAGTGATTTCTCAGGCCAAGAGACCCAGTACTTC. It yields the protein CATSDFSGQETQYF.

J is TRBJ2-1 and V is TRBV12-3 or TRBV12-4; D not certain. The CDR3 covers 13 residues. Trimming shortened V by 6 bases and J by 9 bases, and 15 bases separated the two germline ends. In DNA, the CDR3 is TGTGCCAGCAGCCTCGGTTTCATCGGTGAGCAGTTCTTC. Residues: CASSLGFIGEQFF.

J is TRBJ1-5 and V is TRBV5-1; D might be TRBD1 (5 bases). Trimming left V 0 bases short and J 0 bases short, with 7 bases between. CDR1 SGHRS and CDR2 YFSETQ come from the germline V gene. This CDR3 comprises 15 residues. CDR3 region: CASSLGTNSNQPQHF. The CDR3 DNA sequence: TGCGCCAGCAGCTTGGGGACAAATAGCAATCAGCCCCAGCATTTT.

The chain has TRBV7-9 and TRBJ1-5, with 8 bases lining up with TRBD1. The CDR3 has 14 residues. CDR1 and CDR2 from the germline V gene are SEHNR and FQNEAQ (reference sequence). The V segment lost 5 bases and the J segment 7 bases; nucleotides outside the gene matches: 7. For the CDR3, the DNA is TGTGCCAGCAGCCCCTCAGGGGGCAGGCAGCCCCAGCATTTT. Translated: CASSPSGGRQPQHF.

The gene calls are TRBV10-3 and TRBJ2-7; the match to TRBD2 covers 12 bases. Germline V gene sequence: CDR1 ENHRY, CDR2 SYGVKD. This CDR3 region has 19 residues. V lost 2 bases to trimming and J lost 3 bases; unmatched junction nucleotides: 14. This CDR3 is CAISEPNLTSGRPFYEQYF. CDR3 sequence (DNA): TGTGCCATCAGTGAGCCCAACTTAACTAGCGGGAGGCCCTTCTACGAGCAGTACTTC.

The V call is TRBV3-1 (or the pseudogene TRBV3-2), the J call TRBJ1-1; 7 nucleotides align to TRBD1. The V gene's germline CDR1 is LGHDT and CDR2 YNNKEL (reference sequence). The CDR3 has 16 residues. V was pared by 2 bases and J by 1 base, with 7 bases of the junction left unmatched. The CDR3 here is CASSQRQGGRNTEAFF. The CDR3 nucleotides read TGTGCCAGCAGCCAAAGACAGGGAGGAAGGAACACTGAAGCTTTCTTT.